The clone carrying this T cell receptor (beta chain) came up a few times. Its antigen remains unidentified. PCR was performed using 60 Vbeta and 13 Jbeta primers. Sequencing was performed with immunoSEQ multiplex PCR; in TCRdb, only in-frame clones are kept and a portion is missing. The table records approximately 77,000 clones, around 75% of them present only once. This sample was taken from a study of cytomegalovirus exposure and HLA in healthy donors. Study results and caveats: Solely CMV serostatus was available to characterize immune exposure. Overall, approximately 150 TCR beta chains were annotated as cytomegalovirus-associated.

The TCR comes from a woman between 35 and 50 years old in good health and CMV-seronegative. The sequenced sample consisted of PBMCs.

CDR3 bases: TGTGCCAGCAGCTTTGGGTCTAGCGGAAACACCGGGGAGCTGTTTTTT. This translates into CASSFGSSGNTGELFF. The rearrangement links TRBV5-6 to TRBJ2-2; TRBD2 agrees at 7 bases. This CDR3 is built from 16 residues. Trimming at V came to 2 bases and at J to 2 bases, leaving 6 bases not matched to a gene. CDR1 is SGHDT and CDR2 is YYEEEE in the germline V gene.